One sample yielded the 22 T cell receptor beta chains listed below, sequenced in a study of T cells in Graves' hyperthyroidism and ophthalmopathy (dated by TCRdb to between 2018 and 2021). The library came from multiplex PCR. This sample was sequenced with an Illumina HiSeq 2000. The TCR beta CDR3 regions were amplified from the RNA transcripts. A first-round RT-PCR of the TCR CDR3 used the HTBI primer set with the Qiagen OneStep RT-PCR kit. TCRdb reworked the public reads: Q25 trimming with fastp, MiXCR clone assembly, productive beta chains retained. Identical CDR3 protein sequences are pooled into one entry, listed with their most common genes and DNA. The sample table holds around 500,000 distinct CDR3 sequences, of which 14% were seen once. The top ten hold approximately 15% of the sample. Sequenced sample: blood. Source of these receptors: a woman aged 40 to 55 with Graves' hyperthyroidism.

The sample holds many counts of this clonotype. CDR3 DNA sequence: TGTGCCAGCAGCCCCCAAGGGGGGAACACTGAAGCTTTCTTT. Translated, it gives CASSPQGGNTEAFF. The genes are TRBV3-1 and TRBJ1-1; possibly TRBD1 for D (6 bases). The CDR3 has 14 residues. Germline CDR1 LGHDT, CDR2 YNNKEL (reference sequence). V was trimmed by 4 bases and J by 1 base, leaving 10 bases between them.

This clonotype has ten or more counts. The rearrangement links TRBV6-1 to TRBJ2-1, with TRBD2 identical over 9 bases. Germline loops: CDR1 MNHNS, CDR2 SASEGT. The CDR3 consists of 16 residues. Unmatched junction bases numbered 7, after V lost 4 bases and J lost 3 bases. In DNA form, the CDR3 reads TGTGCCAGCAGTGCCCTTAGCGGGAGACTCTACAATGAGCAGTTCTTC. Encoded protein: CASSALSGRLYNEQFF.

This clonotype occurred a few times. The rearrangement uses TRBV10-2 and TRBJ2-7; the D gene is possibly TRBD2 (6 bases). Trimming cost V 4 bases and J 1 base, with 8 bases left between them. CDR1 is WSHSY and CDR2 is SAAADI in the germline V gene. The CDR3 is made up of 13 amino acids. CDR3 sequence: CASSVAESYEQYF. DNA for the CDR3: TGCGCCAGCAGTGTAGCGGAATCCTACGAGCAGTACTTC.

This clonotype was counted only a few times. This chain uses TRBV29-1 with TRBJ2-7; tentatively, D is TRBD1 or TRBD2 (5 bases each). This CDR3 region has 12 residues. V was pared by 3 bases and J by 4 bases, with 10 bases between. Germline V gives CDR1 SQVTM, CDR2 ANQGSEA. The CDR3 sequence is CSVDGTGYEQYF. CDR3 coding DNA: TGCAGCGTTGACGGGACGGGATACGAGCAGTACTTC.

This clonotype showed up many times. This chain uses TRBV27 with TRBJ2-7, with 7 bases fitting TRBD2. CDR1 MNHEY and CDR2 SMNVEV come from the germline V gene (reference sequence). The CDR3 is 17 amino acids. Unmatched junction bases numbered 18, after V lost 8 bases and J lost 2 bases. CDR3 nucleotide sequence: TGTGCCAGCGGTCCCCGCTTTACGGGAGGTAGAACCTACGAGCAGTACTTC. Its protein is CASGPRFTGGRTYEQYF.

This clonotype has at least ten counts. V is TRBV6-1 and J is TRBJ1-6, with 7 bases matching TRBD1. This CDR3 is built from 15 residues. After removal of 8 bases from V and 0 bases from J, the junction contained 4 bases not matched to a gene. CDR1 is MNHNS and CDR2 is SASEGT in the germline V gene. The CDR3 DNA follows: TGTGCCAGCTTCGGGGACAGCTCCTATAATTCACCCCTCCACTTT. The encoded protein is CASFGDSSYNSPLHF.

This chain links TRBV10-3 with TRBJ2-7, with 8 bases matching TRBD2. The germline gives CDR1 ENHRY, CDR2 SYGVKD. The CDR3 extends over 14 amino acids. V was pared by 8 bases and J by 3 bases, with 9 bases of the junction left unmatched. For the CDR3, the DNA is TGTGCCATCGCTATAGCGGGAACTCGCTACGAGCAGTACTTC. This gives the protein CAIAIAGTRYEQYF.

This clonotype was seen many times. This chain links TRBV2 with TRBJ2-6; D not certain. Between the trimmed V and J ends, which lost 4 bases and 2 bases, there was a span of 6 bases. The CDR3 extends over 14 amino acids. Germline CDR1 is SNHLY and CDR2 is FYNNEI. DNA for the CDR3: TGTGCCAGCAGTGTGGGTCCTGGGGCCAACGTCCTGACTTTC. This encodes CASSVGPGANVLTF.

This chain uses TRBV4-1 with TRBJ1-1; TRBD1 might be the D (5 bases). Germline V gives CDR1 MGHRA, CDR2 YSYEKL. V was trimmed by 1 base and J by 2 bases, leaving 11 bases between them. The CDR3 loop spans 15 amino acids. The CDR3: CASSQGQSINTEAFF. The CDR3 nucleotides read TGCGCCAGCAGCCAAGGACAGTCAATTAACACTGAAGCTTTCTTT.

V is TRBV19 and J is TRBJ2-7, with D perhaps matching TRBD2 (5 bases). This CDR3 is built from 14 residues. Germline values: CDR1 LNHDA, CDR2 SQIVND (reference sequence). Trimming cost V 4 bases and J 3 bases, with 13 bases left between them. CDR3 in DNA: TGTGCCAGTAGTAGAGAGGGTGACATCTACGAGCAGTACTTC. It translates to CASSREGDIYEQYF.

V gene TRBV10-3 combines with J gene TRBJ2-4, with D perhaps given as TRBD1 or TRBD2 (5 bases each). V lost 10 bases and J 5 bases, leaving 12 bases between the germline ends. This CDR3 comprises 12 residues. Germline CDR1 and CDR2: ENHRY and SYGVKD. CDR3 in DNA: TGTGCCAGTAGCCCGGGACAAAACATTCAGTACTTC. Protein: CASSPGQNIQYF.

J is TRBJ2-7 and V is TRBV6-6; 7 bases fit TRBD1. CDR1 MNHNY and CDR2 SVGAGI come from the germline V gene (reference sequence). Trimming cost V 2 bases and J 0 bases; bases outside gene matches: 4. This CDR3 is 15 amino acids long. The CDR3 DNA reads TGTGCCAGCAGTTACGGGGACAGAGTCTCCTACGAGCAGTACTTC. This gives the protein CASSYGDRVSYEQYF.

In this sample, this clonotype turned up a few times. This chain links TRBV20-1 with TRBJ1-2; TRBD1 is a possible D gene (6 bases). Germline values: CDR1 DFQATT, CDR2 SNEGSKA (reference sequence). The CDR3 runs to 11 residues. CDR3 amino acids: CRLEGDYGYTF. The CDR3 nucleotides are TGCAGATTGGAGGGGGACTATGGCTACACCTTC.

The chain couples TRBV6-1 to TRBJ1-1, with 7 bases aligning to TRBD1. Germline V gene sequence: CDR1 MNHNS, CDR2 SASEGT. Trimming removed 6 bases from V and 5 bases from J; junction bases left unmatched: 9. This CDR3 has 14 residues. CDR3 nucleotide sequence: TGTGCCAGCAGGGGTGACAGGGTAGGAACTGAAGCTTTCTTT. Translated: CASRGDRVGTEAFF.

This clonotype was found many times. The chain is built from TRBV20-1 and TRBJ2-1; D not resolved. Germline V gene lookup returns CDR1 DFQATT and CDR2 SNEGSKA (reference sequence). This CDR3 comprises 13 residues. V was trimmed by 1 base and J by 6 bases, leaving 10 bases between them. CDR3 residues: CSARGNPGNEQFF. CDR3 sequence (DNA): TGCAGTGCTAGAGGAAATCCCGGCAATGAGCAGTTCTTC.

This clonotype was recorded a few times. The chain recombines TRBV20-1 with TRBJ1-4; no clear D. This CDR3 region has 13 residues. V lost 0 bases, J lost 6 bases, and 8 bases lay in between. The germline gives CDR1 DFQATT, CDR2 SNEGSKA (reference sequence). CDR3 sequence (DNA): TGCAGTGCTAGAGATGTGTGGGATGAAAAACTGTTTTTT. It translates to CSARDVWDEKLFF.

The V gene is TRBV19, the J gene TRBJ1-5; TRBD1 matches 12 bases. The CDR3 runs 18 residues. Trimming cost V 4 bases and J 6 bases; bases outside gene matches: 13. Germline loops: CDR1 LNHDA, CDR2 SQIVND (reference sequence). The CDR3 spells CASSRGGQGAKGGQPQHF. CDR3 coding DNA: TGTGCCAGTAGTAGAGGGGGACAGGGGGCGAAAGGAGGTCAGCCCCAGCATTTT.

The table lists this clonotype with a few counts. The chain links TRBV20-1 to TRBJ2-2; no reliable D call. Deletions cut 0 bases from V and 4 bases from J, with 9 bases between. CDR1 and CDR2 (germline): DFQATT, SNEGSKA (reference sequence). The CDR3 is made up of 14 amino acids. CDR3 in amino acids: CSARDQMLTGELFF. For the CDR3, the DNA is TGCAGTGCTAGAGACCAGATGCTCACCGGGGAGCTGTTTTTT.

The CDR3 nucleotides read TGTGCCAGCAGTGTCTGGGGGACCAAGGTCACAGATACGCAGTATTTT. Translating gives CASSVWGTKVTDTQYF. The rearrangement links TRBV28 to TRBJ2-3; D assignment may be TRBD1 or TRBD2 (5 bases each). V was trimmed by 5 bases and J by 2 bases, leaving 17 bases between them. This CDR3 has 16 amino acids. Germline values: CDR1 MDHEN, CDR2 SYDVKM.

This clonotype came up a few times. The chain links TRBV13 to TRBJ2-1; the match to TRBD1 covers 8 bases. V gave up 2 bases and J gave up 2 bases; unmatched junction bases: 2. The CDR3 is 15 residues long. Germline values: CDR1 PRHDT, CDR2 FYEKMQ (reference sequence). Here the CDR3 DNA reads TGTGCCAGCAGCTTAAGGACAGGGCCCTACAATGAGCAGTTCTTC. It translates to CASSLRTGPYNEQFF. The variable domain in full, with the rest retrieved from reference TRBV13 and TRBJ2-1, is AAGVIQSPRHLIKEKRETATLKCYPIPRHDTVYWYQQGPGQDPQFLISFYEKMQSDKGSIPDRFSAQQFSDYHSELNMSSLELGDSALYFCASSLRTGPYNEQFFGPGTRLTVL.

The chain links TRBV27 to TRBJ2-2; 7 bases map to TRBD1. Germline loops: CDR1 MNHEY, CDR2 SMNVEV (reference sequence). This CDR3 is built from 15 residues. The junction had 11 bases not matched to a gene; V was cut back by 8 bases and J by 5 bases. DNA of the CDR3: TGTGCCAGCGGAACGACAGGGTTTCAAACCGGGGAGCTGTTTTTT. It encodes CASGTTGFQTGELFF.

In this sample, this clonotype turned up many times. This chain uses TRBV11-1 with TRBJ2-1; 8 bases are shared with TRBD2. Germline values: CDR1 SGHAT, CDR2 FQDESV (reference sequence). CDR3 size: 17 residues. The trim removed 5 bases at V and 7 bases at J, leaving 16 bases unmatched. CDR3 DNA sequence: TGTGCCAGCAGCCCAAAAAGGGCGGTGGGACTAGGGAATGAGCAGTTCTTC. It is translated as CASSPKRAVGLGNEQFF.